A single sample is the source of the 30 T cell receptor beta chains below, sequenced in a study of immune cell composition in non-small cell lung cancer. Normal lung sampling was at least 3 cm from the tumour, as distant as possible. Measured with immunoSEQ multiplex PCR; TCRdb has only the in-frame clones, and not every one. Of about 3,000 clones in the sample, 66% were seen once. Sequencing used non-adjacent lung tissue. Source of these receptors: a human donor with non-small cell lung cancer.

The chain couples TRBV6-5 to TRBJ2-5, with D possibly matching TRBD2 (5 bases). The V gene's germline CDR1 is MNHEY and CDR2 SVGAGI. V was pared by 7 bases and J by 3 bases, with 12 bases between. CDR3 length equals 13 residues. CDR3 amino acids: CASTVDGEETQYF. In nucleotides, the CDR3 is TGTGCCAGCACCGTGGACGGGGAAGAGACCCAGTACTTC.

J is TRBJ2-2 and V is TRBV7-2; D call uncertain. V lost 4 bases and J 0 bases, leaving 9 bases between the germline ends. The CDR3 contains 15 residues. CDR1 SGHTA and CDR2 FQGNSA come from the germline V gene. The CDR3 loop is CASSWATTNTGELFF. CDR3 coding DNA: TGTGCCAGCAGCTGGGCCACCACGAACACCGGGGAGCTGTTTTTT.

This chain links TRBV6-5 with TRBJ2-5, with 8 bases aligning to TRBD1. The V segment lost 0 bases and the J segment 8 bases; nucleotides outside the gene matches: 2. The CDR3 runs 13 residues. Germline V lookup: CDR1 MNHEY, CDR2 SVGAGI. CDR3 sequence (DNA): TGTGCCAGCAGTTACTCGGACAGGGTCACCCAGTACTTC. It yields the protein CASSYSDRVTQYF.

J is TRBJ2-1 and V is TRBV7-7, with 11 bases identical to TRBD2. The germline gives CDR1 SSHAT, CDR2 FNYEAQ (reference sequence). The V gene end was trimmed by 1 base and the J gene end by 6 bases; junction bases not matched to a gene: 2. The CDR3 consists of 15 residues. DNA for the CDR3: TGTGCCAGCAGCTTAGTAGCGGGGGGGGGCAATGAGCAGTTCTTC. It translates to CASSLVAGGGNEQFF.

A note on this clone: The CDR3 does not close with the conserved phenylalanine or tryptophan, likely indicating a read error. The chain couples TRBV7-9 to TRBJ1-2, with 8 bases fitting TRBD1. Germline trimming cut 7 bases from V and 4 bases from J; bases unmatched to any gene: 8. CDR1 SEHNR and CDR2 FQNEAQ come from the germline V gene (reference sequence). The CDR3 extends over 14 amino acids. Here the CDR3 DNA reads TGTGCCAGCACCTTCGGACAGGGTGGCTATGGCTACACCCTC. This sequence encodes CASTFGQGGYGYTL.

This clone was picked up a small number of times. CDR3 loop: CASAPGGSGNEQFF. The CDR3 DNA reads as TGCGCCAGCGCCCCTGGCGGGTCAGGCAATGAGCAGTTCTTC. This chain connects TRBV10-2 to TRBJ2-1, with D possibly TRBD2 on 5 matching bases. The CDR3 has 14 amino acids. Germline lookup yields CDR1 WSHSY and CDR2 SAAADI. The germline V and J ends were trimmed by 8 bases and 6 bases, with 17 bases remaining between them.

The chain combines TRBV5-1 with TRBJ2-2; 10 positions match TRBD1. The V gene end was trimmed by 0 bases and the J gene end by 3 bases; junction bases not matched to a gene: 5. CDR1 SGHRS and CDR2 YFSETQ come from the germline V gene. The CDR3 extends over 17 amino acids. CDR3 in DNA: TGCGCCAGCAGCTTGGGACCGGACAGGGGGTACACCGGGGAGCTGTTTTTT. The encoded protein is CASSLGPDRGYTGELFF.

For the CDR3, the DNA is TGTGCCAGCAGAGACACAGGGGGCATCTACGAGCAGTACTTC. It is translated as CASRDTGGIYEQYF. This rearrangement joins TRBV6-5 to TRBJ2-7, with TRBD1 matching 9 bases. Germline V gives CDR1 MNHEY, CDR2 SVGAGI. V shed 6 bases, J shed 3 bases, and the junction held 6 bases outside the gene matches. The CDR3 is 14 residues long.

The rearrangement links TRBV6-6 to TRBJ2-7; a weak D match, TRBD2 (5 bases). The CDR3 totals 14 residues. Trimming took off 6 bases at V and 5 bases at J, with 17 bases between the two ends. Germline values: CDR1 MNHNY, CDR2 SVGAGI (reference sequence). CDR3 protein: CASSQSEGGHEQYF. In nucleotides, the CDR3 is TGTGCCAGCAGCCAATCGGAAGGAGGACACGAGCAGTACTTC.

This clone was counted a few times. The V gene is TRBV7-6, the J gene TRBJ2-5, with 9 bases aligning to TRBD2. Losses at the gene ends were 1 base for V and 4 bases for J; bases not matched to a gene: 7. Per the germline V gene, CDR1 is SGHVS and CDR2 is FNYEAQ. The CDR3 is 16 residues long. The CDR3 loop reads CASSLVNSGGGETQYF. The CDR3 DNA sequence: TGTGCCAGCAGCTTAGTAAATAGCGGGGGCGGAGAGACCCAGTACTTC.

This clone has only a few counts. This rearrangement joins TRBV7-2 to TRBJ2-7, with D perhaps matching TRBD1 (5 bases). This CDR3 has 12 residues. Trimming pared 4 bases from V and 7 bases from J, leaving 11 bases between. Germline V gene data show CDR1 as SGHTA and CDR2 as FQGNSA. The CDR3 region is CASSSMTEEQYF. As DNA, the CDR3 is TGTGCCAGCAGCTCGATGACAGAAGAGCAGTACTTC.

The genes are TRBV7-8 and TRBJ2-7; D is unclear. Germline-derived CDR1 and CDR2 are SGHVS and FQNEAQ. V lost 6 bases to trimming and J lost 3 bases, with 18 bases between them. The CDR3 runs 15 residues. The CDR3 sequence: CASRPRPERFYEQYF. The DNA for the CDR3 is TGTGCCAGCAGGCCCCGTCCAGAGAGGTTCTACGAGCAGTACTTC.

The chain combines TRBV11-2 with TRBJ1-1; D unclear. This CDR3 is 14 amino acids long. V lost 2 bases to trimming and J lost 1 base, with 8 bases between them. Germline CDR1 reads SGHAT; CDR2 reads FQNNGV. As DNA, the CDR3 is TGTGCCAGCAGCTTAAGCGATTCGAACACTGAAGCTTTCTTT. This encodes CASSLSDSNTEAFF.

The genes are TRBV6-6 and TRBJ1-1, with TRBD1 identical over 7 bases. Germline V gene lookup returns CDR1 MNHNY and CDR2 SVGAGI (reference sequence). This CDR3 comprises 14 residues. The ends lost 6 bases at V and 0 bases at J; junction bases unmatched: 4. The CDR3, as DNA: TGTGCCAGCAGCCCGACAGGGATGAACACTGAAGCTTTCTTT. Translated, it gives CASSPTGMNTEAFF.

This clone was found a few times. This chain uses TRBV6-4 with TRBJ1-2, with 8 bases identical to TRBD1. CDR3 length: 17 residues. The germline gives CDR1 MRHNA, CDR2 SNTAGT. With 2 bases clipped from V and 2 bases from J, the junction kept 10 bases outside the gene matches. CDR3 amino acids: CASSDLGTGESNYGYTF. The CDR3 DNA reads as TGTGCCAGCAGTGACCTAGGGACAGGCGAAAGCAACTATGGCTACACCTTC.

This chain uses TRBV9 with TRBJ2-5; 7 bases fit TRBD2. The CDR3 spans 14 residues. The V segment lost 1 base and the J segment 4 bases; nucleotides outside the gene matches: 4. Looked up from germline, CDR1 is SGDLS and CDR2 is YYNGEE. The CDR3 protein is CASSVRGEGETQYF. The CDR3 nucleotides are TGTGCCAGCAGCGTAAGAGGGGAGGGAGAGACCCAGTACTTC.

The chain couples TRBV27 to TRBJ2-2; 7 nucleotides agree with TRBD2. Trimming took 3 bases from V and 6 from J; bases not matched to a gene: 1. The CDR3 is made up of 13 amino acids. From germline, CDR1 is MNHEY and CDR2 SMNVEV (reference sequence). CDR3 loop: CASSFAGAGELFF. The CDR3 DNA is TGTGCCAGCAGTTTTGCGGGGGCCGGGGAGCTGTTTTTT.

The rearrangement links TRBV19 to TRBJ1-6, with a weak D call TRBD1 (6 bases). The length of the CDR3 is 16 residues. Trimming took 3 bases from V and 6 from J, leaving 15 bases between them. Germline CDR1 is LNHDA and CDR2 is SQIVND (reference sequence). CDR3 amino acids: CASSISEDSPNSPLHF. The CDR3 nucleotides are TGTGCCAGTAGTATTTCAGAGGACAGCCCTAATTCACCCCTCCACTTT.

This clone has only one observation. The V call is TRBV7-4, the J call TRBJ2-5, with 8 bases fitting TRBD1. V was pared by 2 bases and J by 2 bases, with 7 bases of the junction left unmatched. From germline, CDR1 is SGHVT and CDR2 SQSDAQ. The CDR3 contains 16 residues. The CDR3 coding sequence is TGTGCCAGCAGCTTAAATGGACAGGGTTTACAAGAGACCCAGTACTTC. This codes for CASSLNGQGLQETQYF.

The V call is TRBV6-4, the J call TRBJ2-1, with D hard to call. The V end was cut by 3 bases, the J end by 2 bases, with 5 bases between. Per germline, CDR1 MRHNA and CDR2 SNTAGT. This CDR3 region has 13 residues. The CDR3 loop reads CASSELPYNEQFF. The CDR3 DNA reads as TGTGCCAGCAGTGAACTACCCTACAATGAGCAGTTCTTC.

This chain uses TRBV7-9 with TRBJ1-3; weak D call: TRBD1 (5 bases). Trimming shortened V by 11 bases and J by 0 bases, and 14 bases separated the two germline ends. The CDR3 has 14 amino acids. Germline lookup yields CDR1 SEHNR and CDR2 FQNEAQ (reference sequence). CDR3 sequence reads: CAPGPPVSGNTIYF. For the CDR3, the DNA is TGTGCCCCAGGGCCTCCTGTCTCTGGAAACACCATATATTTT.

This chain uses TRBV19 with TRBJ2-2; tentative D call: TRBD1 (6 bases). Trimming cost V 2 bases and J 1 base, with 11 bases left between them. The germline CDR1 and CDR2 sequences are LNHDA and SQIVND (reference sequence). The CDR3 length is 16 residues. In DNA, the CDR3 is TGTGCCAGTAGTATAAAACAGGGAAAGAACACCGGGGAGCTGTTTTTT. Encoded protein: CASSIKQGKNTGELFF.

The chain combines TRBV29-1 with TRBJ1-2; 9 bases line up with TRBD1. V lost 5 bases, J lost 3 bases, and 7 bases stayed unmatched. Per the germline V gene, CDR1 is SQVTM and CDR2 is ANQGSEA. CDR3 length: 14 residues. The DNA for the CDR3 is TGCAGCGTTCCTACAGGGGGCGAAGACTATGGCTACACCTTC. It encodes CSVPTGGEDYGYTF.

The rearrangement joins TRBV5-4 to TRBJ2-2; possible D gene TRBD1, 6 bases. Germline-derived CDR1 and CDR2 are SGHNT and YYREEE (reference sequence). This CDR3 region has 16 residues. Trimming took off 0 bases at V and 4 bases at J, with 13 bases between the two ends. DNA for the CDR3: TGTGCCAGCAGCTTGGTACAGGGTAGTAGCACCGGGGAGCTGTTTTTT. Its protein is CASSLVQGSSTGELFF.

The chain is built from TRBV6-4 and TRBJ2-7, with 9 nucleotides matching TRBD1. Germline values: CDR1 MRHNA, CDR2 SNTAGT. The CDR3 totals 17 residues. J gave up 3 bases and V 0 bases, and 9 bases lay outside the gene matches. CDR3 coding DNA: TGTGCCAGCAGTGACTCGCCACAGGGGGCCGGTTACTACGAGCAGTACTTC. It translates to CASSDSPQGAGYYEQYF.

The J gene is TRBJ2-7, the V gene TRBV27, with D maybe TRBD1 (7 bases). The CDR3 covers 14 residues. Trimming took 8 bases from V and 1 from J, leaving 15 bases between them. Germline CDR1 is MNHEY and CDR2 is SMNVEV (reference sequence). This CDR3 is CASSLQGTSYEQYF. The CDR3 nucleotides read TGTGCCAGCTCGCTACAGGGGACTTCCTACGAGCAGTACTTC.

This rearrangement joins TRBV7-9 to TRBJ2-5; TRBD1 is a possible D gene (5 bases). Trimming removed 5 bases from V and 5 bases from J, with 9 bases in between. Germline CDR1 reads SEHNR; CDR2 reads FQNEAQ (reference sequence). The CDR3 extends over 12 amino acids. In DNA, the CDR3 is TGTGCCAGCAGCCGCGCAGGGGAGACCCAGTACTTC. Translation: CASSRAGETQYF.

This clone is medium-sized (0.01 to 0.1%) in the sample. This CDR3 is also generated by other DNA sequences in the sample. This chain links TRBV29-1 with TRBJ1-1; D remains unclear. CDR3 size: 11 residues. The V end was cut by 6 bases, the J end by 3 bases, with 8 bases between. From germline, CDR1 is SQVTM and CDR2 ANQGSEA. The CDR3 nucleotides are TGCAGCGTCGGAGGTGACACTGAAGCTTTCTTT. Encoded protein: CSVGGDTEAFF.

This sequence joins TRBV5-6 and TRBJ2-1; 9 positions match TRBD1. Germline V gene sequence: CDR1 SGHDT, CDR2 YYEEEE. CDR3 length equals 15 residues. The V and J ends lost 1 base and 2 bases, in that order; junction bases with no gene match: 1. The CDR3 loop is CASSLRTGAYNEQFF. DNA for the CDR3: TGTGCCAGCAGCTTGCGGACAGGGGCCTACAATGAGCAGTTCTTC.

This clone is large by share. The chain joins TRBV7-9 to TRBJ2-5; tentative D call: TRBD1 (5 bases). The length of the CDR3 is 14 residues. Trimming took 2 bases from V and 3 from J, leaving 10 bases between them. Germline CDR1 reads SEHNR; CDR2 reads FQNEAQ (reference sequence). Here the CDR3 DNA reads TGTGCCAGCAGCTTACAGGGTAGAGAAGAGACCCAGTACTTC. It is translated as CASSLQGREETQYF.